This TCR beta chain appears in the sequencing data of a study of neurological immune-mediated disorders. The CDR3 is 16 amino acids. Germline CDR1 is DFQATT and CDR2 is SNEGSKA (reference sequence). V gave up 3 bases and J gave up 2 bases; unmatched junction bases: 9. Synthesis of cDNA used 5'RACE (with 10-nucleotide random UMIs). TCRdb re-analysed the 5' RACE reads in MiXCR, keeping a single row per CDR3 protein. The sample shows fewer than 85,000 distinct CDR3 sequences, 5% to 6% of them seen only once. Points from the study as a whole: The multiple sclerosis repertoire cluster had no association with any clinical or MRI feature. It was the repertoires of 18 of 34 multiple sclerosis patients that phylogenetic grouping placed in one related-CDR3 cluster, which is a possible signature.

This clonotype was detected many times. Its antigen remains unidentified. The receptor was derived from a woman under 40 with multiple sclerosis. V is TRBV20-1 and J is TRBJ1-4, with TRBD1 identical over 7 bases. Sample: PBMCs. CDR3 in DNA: TGCAGTGCTAGGGAGGGGGCAAGAAAGACTAATGAAAAACTGTTTTTT. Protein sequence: CSAREGARKTNEKLFF.